The 24 T cell receptor beta chains reported below all come from one sample, sequenced in a study of blood T cell repertoires in COVID-19. Some clones are missing from TCRdb's copy, which holds only in-frame ones; the method was immunoSEQ multiplex PCR. The sample lists roughly 250,000 clones; more than 85% were seen once. Sequenced material: PBMCs or T cells enriched from blood (not recorded which). Receptors originate from a woman between 50 and 59 years old who had recovered from COVID-19.

J is TRBJ2-7 and V is TRBV7-8, with D perhaps TRBD1 (5 bases). Germline CDR1 SGHVS, CDR2 FQNEAQ. The V and J ends lost 3 bases and 3 bases respectively, with 9 bases between them. The CDR3 is made up of 13 amino acids. CDR3: CASSFQGDYEQYF. CDR3 in DNA: TGTGCCAGCAGCTTTCAGGGTGACTACGAGCAGTACTTC.

Remarks on this clone: A read error may account for a junction end that differs from germline. The chain combines TRBV2 with TRBJ1-6; D gene ambiguous. Per the germline V gene, CDR1 is SNHLY and CDR2 is FYNNEI. This CDR3 has 15 residues. The chain's CDR3 is CASREDTDPASPLHF. Here the CDR3 DNA reads TGTGCCAGCAGAGAAGATACAGATCCCGCTTCACCCCTCCACTTT.

This clone was counted ten times or more. The V call is TRBV19, the J call TRBJ2-2; 8 bases fit TRBD2. The CDR3 loop spans 14 amino acids. The germline V gene encodes CDR1 LNHDA and CDR2 SQIVND (reference sequence). V lost 6 bases and J lost 7; bases outside the gene matches: 7. As DNA, the CDR3 is TGTGCCAGTAGCCTACGTAGCGGGAACGGGGAGCTGTTTTTT. This codes for CASSLRSGNGELFF.

J is TRBJ2-3 and V is TRBV6-5, with D perhaps matching TRBD2 (5 bases). From germline, CDR1 is MNHEY and CDR2 SVGAGI. V shed 0 bases and J shed 3 bases, with 7 bases lying between them. CDR3 size: 14 residues. The CDR3 nucleotides read TGTGCCAGCAGTTACTCGCCGGGAACAGATACGCAGTATTTT. It yields the protein CASSYSPGTDTQYF.

A single count supports this clone. The chain is built from TRBV30 and TRBJ2-2, with 7 bases that match TRBD2. The germline V gene encodes CDR1 GTSNPN and CDR2 SVGIG (reference sequence). Trimming at V came to 4 bases and at J to 3 bases, leaving 2 bases not matched to a gene. The CDR3 has 13 residues. The CDR3 DNA follows: TGTGCCTGGACTAGCGGTGACACCGGGGAGCTGTTTTTT. Translating gives CAWTSGDTGELFF.

The chain is built from TRBV19 and TRBJ1-5, with D tentatively TRBD1 (5 bases). The CDR3 sequence is 16 residues long. V was trimmed by 3 bases and J by 0 bases, leaving 12 bases between them. Germline CDR1 and CDR2: LNHDA and SQIVND (reference sequence). The CDR3: CASSILTEHSNQPQHF. CDR3 nucleotides: TGTGCCAGTAGTATCCTGACAGAACATAGCAATCAGCCCCAGCATTTT.

The V call is TRBV11-2, the J call TRBJ2-3; D call uncertain. The V end lost 2 bases, the J end lost 0 bases, and 6 bases lay between the germline ends. This CDR3 is 14 amino acids long. Germline V gives CDR1 SGHAT, CDR2 FQNNGV. The CDR3 loop is CASSLQVSTDTQYF. CDR3 DNA sequence: TGTGCCAGCAGCTTACAGGTTAGCACAGATACGCAGTATTTT.

J is TRBJ2-3 and V is TRBV27, with a weak D call TRBD1 (5 bases). V was pared by 7 bases and J by 5 bases, with 10 bases between. The length of the CDR3 is 12 residues. Germline-derived CDR1 and CDR2 are MNHEY and SMNVEV (reference sequence). As DNA, the CDR3 is TGTGCCAGCATGGAAAGGGGAGATACGCAGTATTTT. Protein sequence: CASMERGDTQYF.

This clone has a single count. CDR3 sequence reads: CASSSQEGQPQHF. CDR3 in DNA: TGTGCCAGCAGTTCACAGGAGGGTCAGCCCCAGCATTTT. The chain employs TRBV2 and TRBJ1-5; D may be TRBD1 (5 bases). This CDR3 contains 13 residues. The germline V gene has CDR1 SNHLY and CDR2 FYNNEI. Trimming stripped 5 bases from V and 6 bases from J, with 11 bases between.

CDR3 protein: CASSPGIQPQHF. The CDR3, as DNA: TGTGCCAGCAGTCCAGGGATTCAGCCCCAGCATTTT. The chain employs TRBV12-3 or TRBV12-4 and TRBJ1-5; the D gene is possibly TRBD1 (5 bases). V lost 5 bases and J 6 bases, leaving 8 bases between the germline ends. The length of the CDR3 is 12 residues.

The rearrangement joins TRBV5-1 to TRBJ2-2, with 7 bases aligning to TRBD2. This CDR3 spans 15 amino acids. Germline lookup yields CDR1 SGHRS and CDR2 YFSETQ. After removal of 4 bases from V and 6 bases from J, the junction contained 9 bases not matched to a gene. In DNA, the CDR3 is TGCGCCAGCAGCCCCCGCGGGGGTTTTCCCGGGGAGCTGTTTTTT. Translated: CASSPRGGFPGELFF. Variable domain in full (rest from reference TRBV5-1 and TRBJ2-2): KAGVTQTPRYLIKTRGQQVTLSCSPISGHRSVSWYQQTPGQGLQFLFEYFSETQRNKGNFPGRFSGRQFSNSRSEMNVSTLELGDSALYLCASSPRGGFPGELFFGEGSRLTVL.

This clone came up once. J is TRBJ2-7 and V is TRBV6-2 or TRBV6-3, with 7 bases identical to TRBD2. The germline gives CDR1 MNHEY, CDR2 SVGEGT. This CDR3 has 17 residues. V lost 2 bases to trimming and J lost 6 bases; unmatched junction nucleotides: 16. CDR3 DNA sequence: TGTGCCAGCAGTTACCGCGTAGGCGGGAGCTTCGGAAGCGAGCAGTACTTC. Protein product: CASSYRVGGSFGSEQYF.

V gene TRBV3-1 (or the pseudogene TRBV3-2) combines with J gene TRBJ2-4; the D gene is possibly TRBD1 (5 bases). The length of the CDR3 is 16 residues. V was pared by 0 bases and J by 3 bases, with 12 bases between. Germline V gives CDR1 LGHDT, CDR2 YNNKEL (reference sequence). As DNA, the CDR3 is TGTGCCAGCAGCCAAGATATGGGGCTAGGCAAAAACATTCAGTACTTC. It is translated as CASSQDMGLGKNIQYF.

The V and J genes are TRBV27 and TRBJ2-7, with 11 nucleotides matching TRBD1. Trimming took 6 bases from V and 0 from J; bases not matched to a gene: 7. CDR1 is MNHEY, CDR2 SMNVEV, per germline (reference sequence). The CDR3 extends over 16 amino acids. The CDR3 DNA follows: TGTGCCAGCAGCTCAACCGGGACAGGGGGCTCCTACGAGCAGTACTTC. It translates to CASSSTGTGGSYEQYF.

The chain combines TRBV5-1 with TRBJ1-5; 7 bases are shared with TRBD1. The CDR3 length is 16 residues. V dropped 4 bases and J dropped 0; count of bases not matched to a gene: 7. CDR1 is SGHRS, CDR2 YFSETQ, per germline. CDR3 residues: CASSLGGTDSNQPQHF. CDR3 coding DNA: TGCGCCAGCAGCCTAGGTGGGACAGATAGCAATCAGCCCCAGCATTTT.

This CDR3 is CASSLRIWRGKPNNEQFF. As DNA, the CDR3 is TGTGCCAGCAGCTTAAGAATCTGGCGGGGTAAGCCCAACAATGAGCAGTTCTTC. V and J are TRBV7-3 and TRBJ2-1; weak D call: TRBD2 (6 bases). The CDR3 contains 18 residues. Germline V gene data show CDR1 as SGHTA and CDR2 as FQGTGA. Trimming stripped 1 base from V and 5 bases from J, with 21 bases between.

This rearrangement joins TRBV5-1 to TRBJ2-3; 7 nucleotides align to TRBD1. The CDR3 sequence is 15 residues long. The germline gives CDR1 SGHRS, CDR2 YFSETQ. Germline trimming cut 4 bases from V and 6 bases from J; bases unmatched to any gene: 11. The CDR3 DNA is TGCGCCAGCAGCGCCCGGGCAGGGGGTTTGGATACGCAGTATTTT. This codes for CASSARAGGLDTQYF. Full variable domain (missing parts from reference TRBV5-1 and TRBJ2-3): KAGVTQTPRYLIKTRGQQVTLSCSPISGHRSVSWYQQTPGQGLQFLFEYFSETQRNKGNFPGRFSGRQFSNSRSEMNVSTLELGDSALYLCASSARAGGLDTQYFGPGTRLTVL.

This chain joins TRBV27 and TRBJ1-5; 8 positions match TRBD1. The CDR3 has 15 amino acids. The V gene's germline CDR1 is MNHEY and CDR2 SMNVEV (reference sequence). V was pared by 5 bases and J by 4 bases, with 7 bases of the junction left unmatched. This CDR3 reads CASSPRTGWNQPQHF. In DNA form, the CDR3 reads TGTGCCAGCAGTCCAAGGACAGGGTGGAATCAGCCCCAGCATTTT.

The chain has TRBV5-4 and TRBJ1-1, with D perhaps TRBD1 (6 bases). CDR1 is SGHNT, CDR2 YYREEE, per germline (reference sequence). V was cut by 1 base and J by 2 bases, with 9 bases left in between. The CDR3 spans 14 residues. The CDR3 region has the DNA TGTGCCAGCAGCTTGACAGGGTATAACACTGAAGCTTTCTTT. It specifies CASSLTGYNTEAFF.

As DNA, the CDR3 is TGTGCCAGCAGTTTTGGCAGGGCGGAGGAGACCCAGTACTTC. As protein: CASSFGRAEETQYF. The chain carries TRBV27 and TRBJ2-5; D is perhaps TRBD1 (5 bases). The ends were cut back, 3 bases at V and 5 bases at J, with 13 bases in the middle. In germline, CDR1 is MNHEY, CDR2 SMNVEV (reference sequence). The CDR3 has 14 amino acids.

This chain joins TRBV4-3 and TRBJ1-4, with D possibly matching TRBD1 (5 bases). Trimming stripped 6 bases from V and 6 bases from J, with 11 bases between. The CDR3 runs to 13 residues. Per germline, CDR1 LGHNA and CDR2 YSLEER. CDR3 sequence (DNA): TGCGCCAGCAGGGGGGGGGACGATGAAAAACTGTTTTTT. Translation gives CASRGGDDEKLFF.

The V call is TRBV9, the J call TRBJ2-7, with TRBD2 matching 9 bases. There are 16 residues in the CDR3. V was pared by 0 bases and J by 5 bases, with 9 bases of the junction left unmatched. From germline, CDR1 is SGDLS and CDR2 YYNGEE. DNA for the CDR3: TGTGCCAGCAGCGTAGAAATTAGCGGGAGCTTCCACGAGCAGTACTTC. This translates into CASSVEISGSFHEQYF. Looking up the rest from reference TRBV9 and TRBJ2-7 gives the full variable domain: DSGVTQTPKHLITATGQRVTLRCSPRSGDLSVYWYQQSLDQGLQFLIQYYNGEERAKGNILERFSAQQFPDLHSELNLSSLELGDSALYFCASSVEISGSFHEQYFGPGTRLTVT.

This clone was counted once. This sequence joins TRBV5-1 and TRBJ1-3; 9 bases align to TRBD1. V trimming: 4 bases; J trimming: 4 bases; junction bases outside the gene matches: 9. The germline CDR1 and CDR2 sequences are SGHRS and YFSETQ. CDR3 length: 16 residues. The CDR3 loop reads CASSRGQGLYGNTIYF. For the CDR3, the DNA is TGCGCCAGCAGCCGGGGACAGGGTTTGTACGGAAACACCATATATTTT.

The chain uses TRBV21-1 and TRBJ2-7; the table assigns TRBD1, which was not confirmed against the DNA. TRBV21-1 is designated a pseudogene. The CDR3 sequence is 14 residues long. CDR3 region: CASWTGADSYEQYF. The CDR3 DNA is TGTGCCAGCTGGACAGGGGCGGACTCCTACGAGCAGTACTTC.